This is a list of T cell receptor beta chains from one sample in a study of T cell responses to AZD1222 COVID-19 vaccine. TCRdb's table, derived via immunoSEQ multiplex PCR, lists solely in-frame clones and lacks some. The sample lists about 100,000 clones, roughly 87% seen once, with approximately 16% in the top ten. The sample here was peripheral blood, taken on day 0 of AZD1222 vaccination. These receptors were taken from an adult in good health. The CDR3 runs from the conserved cysteine through the conserved F or W. The D gene is left open where the match is weak. Clone size, where shown, is once, few, many, or a class for clones that have expanded.

TRBJ1-4	-	few	TRBV7-9	CASSLAESQANEKLFF	TGTGCCAGCAGCTTAGCGGAGAGTCAGGCTAATGAAAAACTGTTTTTT
TRBJ2-7	-	-	TRBV6-5	CASSSEGRSYEQYF	TGTGCCAGCAGTTCGGAAGGGCGATCCTACGAGCAGTACTTC
TRBJ1-1	-	-	TRBV2	CASSPQWNTEAFF	TGTGCCAGCAGTCCACAGTGGAACACTGAAGCTTTCTTT
TRBJ2-1	-	-	TRBV28	CASSSYRGGREQFF	TGTGCCAGCAGTTCCTACAGGGGGGGCAGAGAGCAGTTCTTC
TRBJ2-4	-	-	TRBV3-1/TRBV3-2	CASSPGLEKNIQYF	TGTGCCAGCAGCCCGGGACTGGAGAAAAACATTCAGTACTTC
TRBJ2-1	-	-	TRBV24-1	CATSDRDLGQFF	TGTGCCACCAGTGACCGGGACCTGGGGCAGTTCTTC
TRBJ1-2	-	-	TRBV5-5	CASSFGSYGYTF	TGTGCCAGCAGCTTTGGCAGCTATGGCTACACCTTC
TRBJ1-1	-	-	TRBV15	CATSRRDRSTEAFF	TGTGCCACCAGCAGAAGGGACCGGAGCACTGAAGCTTTCTTT
TRBJ1-5	-	few	TRBV23-1	CASRPQRYQPQHF	TGCGCCAGCAGACCCCAGAGATATCAGCCCCAGCATTTT
TRBJ2-2	-	-	TRBV18	CASSPSGFTGELFF	TGTGCCAGCTCACCGTCCGGGTTCACCGGGGAGCTGTTTTTT
TRBJ2-1	-	-	TRBV30	CAWSVTGVDNEQFF	TGTGCCTGGAGTGTCACGGGTGTGGACAATGAGCAGTTCTTC
TRBJ2-7	-	-	TRBV27	CASGKGSYYEQYF	TGTGCCAGCGGAAAGGGCTCATACTACGAGCAGTACTTC
TRBJ2-7	TRBD2	-	TRBV10-1	CASSESLAGRYEQYF	TGCGCCAGCAGTGAGTCTCTAGCGGGAAGGTACGAGCAGTACTTC
TRBJ1-3	-	-	TRBV30	CAWGQGTIYF	TGTGCCTGGGGACAAGGCACCATATATTTT